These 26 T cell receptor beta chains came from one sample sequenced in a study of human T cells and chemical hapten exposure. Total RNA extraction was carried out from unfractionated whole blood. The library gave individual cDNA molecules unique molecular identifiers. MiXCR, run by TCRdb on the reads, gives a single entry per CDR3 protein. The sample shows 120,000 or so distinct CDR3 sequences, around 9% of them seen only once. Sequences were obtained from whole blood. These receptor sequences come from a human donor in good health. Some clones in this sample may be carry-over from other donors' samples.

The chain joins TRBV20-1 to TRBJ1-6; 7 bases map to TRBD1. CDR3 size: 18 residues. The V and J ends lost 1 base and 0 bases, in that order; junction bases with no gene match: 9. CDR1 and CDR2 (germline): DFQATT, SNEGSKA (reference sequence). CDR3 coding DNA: TGCAGTGCTAGAGCCGGGACAGCTAGGAGCTCCTATAATTCACCCCTCCACTTT. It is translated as CSARAGTARSSYNSPLHF.

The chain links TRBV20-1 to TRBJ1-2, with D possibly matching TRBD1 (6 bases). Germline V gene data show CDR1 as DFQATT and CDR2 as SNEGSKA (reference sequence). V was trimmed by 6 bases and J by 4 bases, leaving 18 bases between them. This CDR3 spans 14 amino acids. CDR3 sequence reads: CSAPWAGDGYGYTF. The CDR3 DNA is TGCAGTGCCCCATGGGCAGGGGACGGCTATGGCTACACCTTC.

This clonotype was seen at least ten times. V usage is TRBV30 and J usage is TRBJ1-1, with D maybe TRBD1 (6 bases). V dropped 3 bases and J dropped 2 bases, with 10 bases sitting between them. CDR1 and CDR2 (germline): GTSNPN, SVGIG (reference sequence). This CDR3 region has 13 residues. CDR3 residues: CAWRKGGNTEAFF. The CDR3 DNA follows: TGTGCCTGGAGGAAAGGGGGAAACACTGAAGCTTTCTTT.

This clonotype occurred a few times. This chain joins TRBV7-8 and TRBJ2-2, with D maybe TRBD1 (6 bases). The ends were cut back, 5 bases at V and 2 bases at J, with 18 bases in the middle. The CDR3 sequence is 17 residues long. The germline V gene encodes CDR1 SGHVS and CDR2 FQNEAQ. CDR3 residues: CASSLTQRGRNTGELFF. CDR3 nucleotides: TGTGCCAGCAGCCTCACTCAAAGGGGGAGAAACACCGGGGAGCTGTTTTTT.

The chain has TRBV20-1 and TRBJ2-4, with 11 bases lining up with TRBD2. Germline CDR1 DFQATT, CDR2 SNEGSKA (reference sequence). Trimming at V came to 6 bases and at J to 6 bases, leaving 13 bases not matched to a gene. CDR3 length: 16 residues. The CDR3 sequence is CSAPRGSGGARNIQYF. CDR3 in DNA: TGCAGTGCCCCGAGAGGTAGCGGGGGGGCGAGAAACATTCAGTACTTC.

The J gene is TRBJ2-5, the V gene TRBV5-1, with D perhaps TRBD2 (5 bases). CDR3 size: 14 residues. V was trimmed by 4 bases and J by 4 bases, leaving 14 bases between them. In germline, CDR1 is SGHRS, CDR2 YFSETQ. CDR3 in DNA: TGCGCCAGCAGCCGGAAGGGAGTCGGAGAGACCCAGTACTTC. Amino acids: CASSRKGVGETQYF.

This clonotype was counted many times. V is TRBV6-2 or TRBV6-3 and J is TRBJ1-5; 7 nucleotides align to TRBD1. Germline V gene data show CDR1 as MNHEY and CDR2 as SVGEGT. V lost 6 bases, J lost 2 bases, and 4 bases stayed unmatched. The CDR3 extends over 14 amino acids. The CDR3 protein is CASRRTGGNQPQHF. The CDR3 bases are TGTGCCAGCAGGAGGACAGGTGGCAATCAGCCCCAGCATTTT.

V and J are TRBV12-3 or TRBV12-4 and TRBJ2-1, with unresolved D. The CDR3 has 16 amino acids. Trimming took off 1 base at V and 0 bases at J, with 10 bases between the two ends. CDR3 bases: TGTGCCAGCAGTTTAGGAGGCGTCCACTCCTACAATGAGCAGTTCTTC. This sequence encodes CASSLGGVHSYNEQFF.

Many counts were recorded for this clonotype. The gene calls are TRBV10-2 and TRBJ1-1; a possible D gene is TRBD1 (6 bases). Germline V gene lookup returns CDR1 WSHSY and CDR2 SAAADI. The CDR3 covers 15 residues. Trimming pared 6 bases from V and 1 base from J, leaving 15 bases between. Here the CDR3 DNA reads TGCGCCAGCAGGACTACAGGGAATGGGAACACTGAAGCTTTCTTT. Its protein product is CASRTTGNGNTEAFF.

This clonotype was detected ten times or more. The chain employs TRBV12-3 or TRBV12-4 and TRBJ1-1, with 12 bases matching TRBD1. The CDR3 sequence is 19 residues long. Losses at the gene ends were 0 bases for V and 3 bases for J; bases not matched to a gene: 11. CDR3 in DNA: TGTGCCAGCAGTTTAGCGAGGGGACAGGGGGCCCGAGCGGACACTGAAGCTTTCTTT. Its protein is CASSLARGQGARADTEAFF.

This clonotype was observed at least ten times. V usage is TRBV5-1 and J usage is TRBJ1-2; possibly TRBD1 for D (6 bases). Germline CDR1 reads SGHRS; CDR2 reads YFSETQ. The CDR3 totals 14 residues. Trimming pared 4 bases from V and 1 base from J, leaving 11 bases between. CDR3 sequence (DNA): TGCGCCAGCAGCGGGGACACGAATAACTATGGCTACACCTTC. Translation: CASSGDTNNYGYTF. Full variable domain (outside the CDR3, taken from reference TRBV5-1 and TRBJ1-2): KAGVTQTPRYLIKTRGQQVTLSCSPISGHRSVSWYQQTPGQGLQFLFEYFSETQRNKGNFPGRFSGRQFSNSRSEMNVSTLELGDSALYLCASSGDTNNYGYTFGSGTRLTVV.

The DNA of the CDR3 is TGTGCCAGCAGTGGCGGGACAGGGGGTCGAAGGGAGCAGTACTTC. Its protein product is CASSGGTGGRREQYF. J is TRBJ2-7 and V is TRBV9; 11 bases are shared with TRBD1. The germline CDR1 and CDR2 sequences are SGDLS and YYNGEE. V gave up 5 bases and J gave up 7 bases; unmatched junction bases: 11. The CDR3 contains 15 residues.

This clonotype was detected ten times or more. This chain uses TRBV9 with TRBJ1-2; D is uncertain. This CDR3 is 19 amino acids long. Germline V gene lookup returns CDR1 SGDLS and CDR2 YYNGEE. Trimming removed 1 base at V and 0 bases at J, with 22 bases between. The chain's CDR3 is CASSVSPIPPNRANYGYTF. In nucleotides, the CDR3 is TGTGCCAGCAGCGTATCCCCAATCCCCCCAAACAGAGCTAACTATGGCTACACCTTC.

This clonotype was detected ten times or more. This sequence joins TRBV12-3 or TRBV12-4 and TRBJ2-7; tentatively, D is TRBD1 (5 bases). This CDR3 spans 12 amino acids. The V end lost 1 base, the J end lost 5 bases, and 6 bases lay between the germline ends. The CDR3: CASSLVRDEQYF. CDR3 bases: TGTGCCAGCAGTTTAGTCAGGGACGAGCAGTACTTC.

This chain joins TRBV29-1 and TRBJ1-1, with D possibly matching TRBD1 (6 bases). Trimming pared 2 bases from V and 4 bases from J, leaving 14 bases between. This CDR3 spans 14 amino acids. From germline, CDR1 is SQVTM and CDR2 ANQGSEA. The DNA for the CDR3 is TGCAGCGTTGAAACAGGGAGGGGTCCCACTGAAGCTTTCTTT. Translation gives CSVETGRGPTEAFF.

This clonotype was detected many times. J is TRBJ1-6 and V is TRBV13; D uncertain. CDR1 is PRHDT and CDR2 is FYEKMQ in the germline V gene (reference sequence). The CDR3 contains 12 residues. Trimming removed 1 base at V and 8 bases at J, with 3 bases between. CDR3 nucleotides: TGTGCCAGCAGCTTAGTCTATTCACCCCTCCACTTT. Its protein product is CASSLVYSPLHF.

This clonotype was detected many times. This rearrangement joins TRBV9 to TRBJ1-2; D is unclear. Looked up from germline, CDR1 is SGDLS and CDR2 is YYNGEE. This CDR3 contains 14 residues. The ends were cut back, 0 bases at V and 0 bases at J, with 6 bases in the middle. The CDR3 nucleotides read TGTGCCAGCAGCGTAGGCGGAACTAACTATGGCTACACCTTC. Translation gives CASSVGGTNYGYTF.

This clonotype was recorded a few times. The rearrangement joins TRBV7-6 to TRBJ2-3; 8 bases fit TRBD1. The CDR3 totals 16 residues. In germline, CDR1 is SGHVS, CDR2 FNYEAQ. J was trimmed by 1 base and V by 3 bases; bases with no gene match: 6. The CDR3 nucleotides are TGTGCCAGCAGCTTCAGGGGGCCCTCTCGCACAGATACGCAGTATTTT. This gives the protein CASSFRGPSRTDTQYF. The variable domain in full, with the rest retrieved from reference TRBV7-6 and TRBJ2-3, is GAGVSQSPRYKVTKRGQDVALRCDPISGHVSLYWYRQALGQGPEFLTYFNYEAQQDKSGLPNDRFSAERPEGSISTLTIQRTEQRDSAMYRCASSFRGPSRTDTQYFGPGTRLTVL.

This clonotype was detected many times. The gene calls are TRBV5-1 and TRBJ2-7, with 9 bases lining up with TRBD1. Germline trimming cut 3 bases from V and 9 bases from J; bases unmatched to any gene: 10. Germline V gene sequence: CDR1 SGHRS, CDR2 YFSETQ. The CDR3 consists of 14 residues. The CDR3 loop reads CASSSRGDREGQYF. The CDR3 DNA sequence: TGCGCCAGCAGCTCCCGCGGGGACAGGGAGGGGCAGTACTTC.

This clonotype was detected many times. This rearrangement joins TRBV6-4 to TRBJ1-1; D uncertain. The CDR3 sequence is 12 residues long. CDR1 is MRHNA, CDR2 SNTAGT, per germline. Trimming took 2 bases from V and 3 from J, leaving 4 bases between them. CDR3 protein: CASSDGYTEAFF. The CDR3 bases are TGTGCCAGCAGTGACGGATACACTGAAGCTTTCTTT.

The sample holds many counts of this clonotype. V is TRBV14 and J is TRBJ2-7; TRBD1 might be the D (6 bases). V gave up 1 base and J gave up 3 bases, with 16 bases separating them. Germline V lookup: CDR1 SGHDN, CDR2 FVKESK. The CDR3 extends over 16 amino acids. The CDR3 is CASSQGPGQLIYEQYF. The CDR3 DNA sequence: TGTGCCAGCAGCCAAGGCCCCGGACAGCTAATCTACGAGCAGTACTTC.

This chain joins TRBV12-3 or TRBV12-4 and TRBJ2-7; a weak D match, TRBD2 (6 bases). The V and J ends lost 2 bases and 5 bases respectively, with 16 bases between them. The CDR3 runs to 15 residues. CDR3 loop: CASSLPGLGAHEQYF. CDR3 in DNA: TGTGCCAGCAGTTTACCGGGACTCGGCGCCCACGAGCAGTACTTC.

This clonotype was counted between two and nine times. Here the CDR3 DNA reads TGTGCCAGCAGTGCTAGCACAGATACGCAGTATTTT. Residues: CASSASTDTQYF. The chain links TRBV9 to TRBJ2-3, with D uncertain. The CDR3 is 12 amino acids. Germline CDR1 and CDR2: SGDLS and YYNGEE. Trimming stripped 5 bases from V and 0 bases from J, with 4 bases between.

CDR3 coding DNA: TGTGCCAGCAGCTTGCCGAATGGAGATACGCAGTATTTT. Its translation is CASSLPNGDTQYF. The J gene is TRBJ2-3, the V gene TRBV11-2, with unresolved D. With 3 bases removed from V and 5 bases from J, the gap between germline ends came to 9 bases. Germline loops: CDR1 SGHAT, CDR2 FQNNGV. The CDR3 has 13 amino acids.

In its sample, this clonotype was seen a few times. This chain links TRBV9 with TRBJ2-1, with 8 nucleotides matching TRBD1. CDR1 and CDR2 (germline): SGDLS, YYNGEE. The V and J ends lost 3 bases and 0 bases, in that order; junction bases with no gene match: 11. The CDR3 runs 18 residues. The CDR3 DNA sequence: TGTGCCAGCAGCGGCAGACAGGGGCCCCCGAGCTCCTACAATGAGCAGTTCTTC. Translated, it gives CASSGRQGPPSSYNEQFF.

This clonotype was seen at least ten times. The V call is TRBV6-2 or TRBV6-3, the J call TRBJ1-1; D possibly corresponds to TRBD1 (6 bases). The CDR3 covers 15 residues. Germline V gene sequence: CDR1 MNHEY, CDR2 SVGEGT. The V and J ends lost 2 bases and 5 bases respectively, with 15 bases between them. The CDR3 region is CASSYIGQGRTEAFF. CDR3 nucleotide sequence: TGTGCCAGCAGTTACATTGGGCAGGGGCGTACTGAAGCTTTCTTT.